The clone carrying this T cell receptor (beta chain) was seen once. The target antigen is unknown. The CDR3 extends over 14 amino acids. The germline V and J ends were trimmed by 2 bases and 4 bases, with 14 bases remaining between them. The germline V gene has CDR1 SQVTM and CDR2 ANQGSEA. The sample belongs to a study of early T cells in non-severe SARS-CoV-2 infection. On the study more broadly: Sequencing of bulk RNA from unsorted whole blood was done, without chain pairing.

Whole-study results and caveats: VDJdb matching, biased toward anti-spike CD8 responses, missed private and CD4 specificities.

Individual cDNA molecules carried attached unique molecular identifiers. TCRdb reprocessed the 5' RACE reads with MiXCR, giving one entry per CDR3 protein. The sample carries approximately 30,000 distinct CDR3 sequences, roughly 5.7% recorded once. The origin of this receptor is an adult who was a healthcare worker with PCR-confirmed SARS-CoV-2 infection or an uninfected control (not recorded which). This chain uses TRBV29-1 with TRBJ1-1; D gene unclear. Sequencing used whole blood. Written as DNA, the CDR3 is TGCAGCGTTGAACGCATGGGGTGGACCACTGAAGCTTTCTTT. This gives the protein CSVERMGWTTEAFF.